Presented here are 3 T cell receptor beta chains from one specimen sequenced in a study of cytomegalovirus exposure and HLA in healthy donors. In the PCR, 60 Vbeta and 13 Jbeta primers were used. The assay was immunoSEQ multiplex PCR, and TCRdb's table has in-frame clones only and misses some. The data show roughly 71,000 clones, 60% to 75% seen once. Sequencing input: PBMCs. Source of these receptors: a middle-aged man in good health and CMV-seropositive.

The chain has TRBV27 and TRBJ1-5; D remains unclear. This CDR3 is built from 14 residues. Deletions cut 0 bases from V and 3 bases from J, with 6 bases between. Germline lookup yields CDR1 MNHEY and CDR2 SMNVEV (reference sequence). CDR3 protein: CASSLSADNQPQHF. The CDR3 bases are TGTGCCAGCAGTTTATCGGCAGACAATCAGCCCCAGCATTTT.

This clone was observed a few times. The J gene is TRBJ1-2, the V gene TRBV7-8; a possible D gene is TRBD1 (6 bases). The V gene's germline CDR1 is SGHVS and CDR2 FQNEAQ. The CDR3 totals 16 residues. The V gene lost 0 bases and the J gene lost 6 bases, with 17 bases spanning the gap. For the CDR3, the DNA is TGTGCCAGCAGCTTAGCCGTCTGGGGGCCTATGGATGGCTACACCTTC. It yields the protein CASSLAVWGPMDGYTF. The whole variable domain, filled in from reference TRBV7-8 and TRBJ1-2, reads GAGVSQSPRYKVAKRGQDVALRCDPISGHVSLFWYQQALGQGPEFLTYFQNEAQLDKSGLPSDRFFAERPEGSVSTLKIQRTQQEDSAVYLCASSLAVWGPMDGYTFGSGTRLTVV.

This clone was counted a few times. The V and J genes are TRBV5-1 and TRBJ1-1, with 11 bases aligning to TRBD1. V lost 4 bases and J lost 6; bases outside the gene matches: 11. The V gene's germline CDR1 is SGHRS and CDR2 YFSETQ. The CDR3 covers 16 residues. The CDR3 DNA reads as TGCGCCAGCAGCCCTCTCATAGGACAGGGGGCGTCTGAAGCTTTCTTT. Protein sequence: CASSPLIGQGASEAFF.